Listed below are T cell receptor beta chains from one sample, sequenced in a study of identical twins. TCRdb re-derived calls from the 5' RACE reads in MiXCR, one entry per CDR3 protein. The sample yields fewer than 500,000 distinct CDR3 sequences, about 24% seen once. Another study also made use of these data, one on T cells expressing NK-cell markers.

The sequenced sample was CD4+ T cells sorted from blood. These TCRs come from a woman in her late teens or twenties in good health. The CDR3 runs from the conserved cysteine through the conserved F or W. A D gene is named only where the DNA matches it firmly. Expanded clones get a size class; other rows say once, few or many, or leave the size out.

once | . | TRBJ2-2 | TRBV20-1 | CSARVVQAGELFF | TGCAGTGCTAGAGTGGTGCAAGCCGGGGAGCTGTTTTTT
few | . | TRBJ2-3 | TRBV20-1 | CSARWGPGTDTQYF | TGCAGTGCTAGATGGGGGCCTGGGACAGATACGCAGTATTTT
. | . | TRBJ2-7 | TRBV3-1 | CASSHNGGGDRSEQYF | TGTGCCAGCAGCCATAACGGCGGGGGCGACCGCTCCGAGCAGTACTTC
. | TRBD2 | TRBJ2-1 | TRBV20-1 | CSARRAGGPFNEQFF | TGCAGTGCTAGAAGGGCGGGAGGGCCTTTTAATGAGCAGTTCTTC
few | TRBD1 | TRBJ1-5 | TRBV7-6 | CASRRRQGYNQPQHF | TGTGCCAGCAGACGAAGACAGGGCTACAATCAGCCCCAGCATTTT
. | TRBD1 | TRBJ1-6 | TRBV6-5 | CASSYGTGVNNSPLHF | TGTGCCAGCAGTTACGGGACAGGGGTTAATAATTCACCCCTCCACTTT
. | . | TRBJ1-2 | TRBV21-1 | CASRDGPPNYGYTF | TGTGCCAGCAGGGACGGGCCTCCGAACTATGGCTACACCTTC
. | TRBD1 | TRBJ2-5 | TRBV6-2/TRBV6-3 | CASKRDRGSWETQYF | TGTGCCAGCAAGCGAGACAGGGGTTCTTGGGAGACCCAGTACTTC
few | TRBD1 | TRBJ1-1 | TRBV12-3/TRBV12-4 | CASTWTGSTEAFF | TGTGCCAGCACCTGGACAGGGAGCACTGAAGCTTTCTTT
few | . | TRBJ2-2 | TRBV28 | CASSKRGTGELFF | TGTGCCAGCAGTAAGAGAGGCACCGGGGAGCTGTTTTTT
. | . | TRBJ2-3 | TRBV6-2/TRBV6-3 | CASSYGRADTQYF | TGTGCCAGCAGTTACGGTCGGGCAGATACGCAGTATTTT
. | . | TRBJ2-3 | TRBV10-3 | CAISEPNRDTQYF | TGTGCCATCAGTGAGCCCAACCGGGATACGCAGTATTTT
. | . | TRBJ1-2 | TRBV20-1 | CSARGGDVRGYTF | TGCAGTGCGCGAGGGGGGGATGTGCGGGGCTACACCTTC
few | TRBD1 | TRBJ1-2 | TRBV20-1 | CSAYRGENYGYTF | TGCAGTGCTTACAGGGGGGAAAACTATGGCTACACCTTC
many | . | TRBJ2-7 | TRBV20-1 | CSVGSAVHEQYF | TGCAGTGTTGGTAGCGCGGTGCACGAGCAGTACTTC
. | . | TRBJ2-6 | TRBV6-1 | CASSGTGNSGANVLTF | TGTGCCAGCAGTGGGACTGGAAATTCTGGGGCCAACGTCCTGACTTTC
few | . | TRBJ1-5 | TRBV5-1 | CASSANPNNQPQHF | TGCGCCAGCAGCGCGAACCCTAACAATCAGCCCCAGCATTTT
few | TRBD2 | TRBJ2-7 | TRBV11-2 | CASSLEPGLAYEQYF | TGTGCCAGCAGCTTAGAGCCGGGACTAGCCTACGAGCAGTACTTC
few | . | TRBJ2-1 | TRBV20-1 | CSALQGPSYNEQFF | TGCAGTGCCCTTCAGGGTCCCAGCTACAATGAGCAGTTCTTC
few | . | TRBJ2-3 | TRBV7-9 | CASSPEGNPQYF | TGTGCCAGCAGCCCGGAAGGTAACCCGCAGTATTTT
. | . | TRBJ1-5 | TRBV18 | CASFQSLNQPQHF | TGTGCCAGCTTTCAATCGTTAAATCAGCCCCAGCATTTT
. | TRBD2 | TRBJ2-2 | TRBV3-1 | CASKKTSGGFDTGELFF | TGTGCCAGCAAGAAGACTAGCGGGGGGTTCGACACCGGGGAGCTGTTTTTT
. | . | TRBJ2-7 | TRBV5-1 | CASSLGSVSSYEQYF | TGCGCCAGCAGCTTGGGTAGCGTGAGCTCCTACGAGCAGTACTTC
few | TRBD2 | TRBJ2-5 | TRBV5-1 | CASSLVPSGGPQYF | TGCGCCAGCAGCTTGGTACCTAGCGGGGGGCCCCAGTACTTC
many | TRBD1 | TRBJ2-5 | TRBV12-3/TRBV12-4 | CASSSRDRERTQYF | TGTGCCAGCAGTTCTCGAGACAGGGAGAGGACCCAGTACTTC
. | . | TRBJ2-6 | TRBV12-3/TRBV12-4 | CASREGDSGANVLTF | TGTGCCAGCAGGGAGGGGGACTCTGGGGCCAACGTCCTGACTTTC
. | . | TRBJ2-7 | TRBV5-6 | CASSLDVTGEQYF | TGTGCCAGCAGCTTGGACGTAACCGGGGAGCAGTACTTC
. | . | TRBJ1-3 | TRBV5-1 | CASSLPSGSGNTIYF | TGCGCCAGCAGCTTGCCATCCGGCTCTGGAAACACCATATATTTT
few | TRBD1 | TRBJ1-5 | TRBV27 | CASSSRQGGVDQPQHF | TGTGCCAGCAGTTCGAGACAGGGGGGTGTCGATCAGCCCCAGCATTTT
. | TRBD2 | TRBJ2-7 | TRBV11-3 | CASSLAGADEQYF | TGTGCCAGCAGCCTAGCGGGAGCTGACGAGCAGTACTTC
many | . | TRBJ2-3 | TRBV4-2 | CASSLQADTQYF | TGTGCCAGCAGCCTTCAGGCAGATACGCAGTATTTT
. | . | TRBJ2-5 | TRBV9 | CASSVAPGTAYQETQYF | TGTGCCAGCAGCGTAGCCCCCGGAACAGCGTACCAAGAGACCCAGTACTTC
. | TRBD2 | TRBJ2-1 | TRBV12-3/TRBV12-4 | CASSARLAGATEQFF | TGTGCCAGCAGTGCAAGACTAGCGGGGGCGACGGAGCAGTTCTTC
many | TRBD2 | TRBJ2-7 | TRBV7-2 | CASSYLGTSGIHEQYF | TGTGCCAGCAGCTACTTAGGGACTAGCGGGATACACGAGCAGTACTTC
. | TRBD2 | TRBJ2-3 | TRBV5-1 | CASSRLREGGTDTQYF | TGCGCCAGCAGCCGACTGCGGGAGGGCGGCACAGATACGCAGTATTTT
few | . | TRBJ2-1 | TRBV5-1 | CASSLEGGEFTYNEQFF | TGCGCCAGCAGCTTGGAGGGGGGGGAATTTACCTACAATGAGCAGTTCTTC
. | . | TRBJ2-2 | TRBV11-3 | CASSLDRRWEGSGELFF | TGTGCCAGCAGCTTAGATCGACGGTGGGAAGGAAGCGGGGAGCTGTTTTTT
medium-sized | . | TRBJ2-2 | TRBV20-1 | CSTSGDTGELFF | TGCAGTACCTCAGGCGACACCGGGGAGCTGTTTTTT
. | TRBD2 | TRBJ2-1 | TRBV20-1 | CSARGGSSYNEQFF | TGCAGTGCTAGGGGCGGGAGCTCCTACAATGAGCAGTTCTTC
. | . | TRBJ2-3 | TRBV5-6 | CASSSWTEQYF | TGTGCCAGCAGCTCCTGGACTGAGCAGTATTTT
. | TRBD2 | TRBJ2-5 | TRBV2 | CASSEALLAGSSGSKTQYF | TGTGCCAGCAGTGAAGCGCTTCTTGCGGGTTCCAGCGGGAGTAAGACCCAGTACTTC
. | . | TRBJ2-2 | TRBV7-3 | CASSLTTGGRATGELFF | TGTGCCAGCAGCTTAACTACGGGGGGCCGGGCCACCGGGGAGCTGTTTTTT
. | . | TRBJ1-2 | TRBV6-1 | CASSEGNGNYGYTF | TGTGCCAGCAGTGAAGGTAACGGAAACTATGGCTACACCTTC
few | . | TRBJ2-7 | TRBV27 | CASSATAYEQYF | TGTGCCAGCAGTGCGACAGCCTACGAGCAGTACTTC
. | TRBD2 | TRBJ2-1 | TRBV7-9 | CASSLGTSGAEQFF | TGTGCCAGCAGCTTGGGCACTAGCGGGGCCGAGCAGTTCTTC
. | TRBD2 | TRBJ2-3 | TRBV24-1 | CATSGPGRGAQDTQYF | TGTGCCACCAGCGGCCCGGGGCGGGGGGCCCAGGATACGCAGTATTTT
few | . | TRBJ2-2 | TRBV11-2 | CASSLRPISGSTHTGELFF | TGTGCCAGCAGCTTAAGGCCTATATCGGGGTCCACTCACACCGGGGAGCTGTTTTTT
few | . | TRBJ2-7 | TRBV10-3 | CAISESRGARGAHEQYF | TGTGCCATCAGTGAGTCGAGAGGTGCAAGGGGAGCCCACGAGCAGTACTTC
. | . | TRBJ2-1 | TRBV7-2 | CASSLHSEQFF | TGTGCCAGCAGCTTACACAGCGAGCAGTTCTTC
few | . | TRBJ1-5 | TRBV6-1 | CASSERRNQPQHF | TGTGCCAGCAGTGAAAGGAGAAATCAGCCCCAGCATTTT
. | . | TRBJ1-5 | TRBV10-3 | CAISGNGGNQPQHF | TGTGCCATCAGTGGAAACGGAGGCAATCAGCCCCAGCATTTT
. | . | TRBJ2-2 | TRBV29-1 | CSVVGFGDTGELFF | TGCAGCGTTGTAGGTTTTGGGGACACCGGGGAGCTGTTTTTT
few | . | TRBJ1-1 | TRBV12-3/TRBV12-4 | CASSFRGINEAFF | TGTGCCAGCAGTTTTAGGGGTATTAATGAAGCTTTCTTT
. | . | TRBJ2-1 | TRBV9 | CASSVATRHNEQFF | TGTGCCAGCAGCGTGGCAACTCGACACAATGAGCAGTTCTTC
. | . | TRBJ2-1 | TRBV6-5 | CASSYRGNEQFF | TGTGCCAGCAGTTACAGGGGCAATGAGCAGTTCTTC
. | . | TRBJ2-5 | TRBV12-3/TRBV12-4 | CASSKWQGPEETQYF | TGTGCCAGCAGCAAATGGCAGGGGCCGGAAGAGACCCAGTACTTC
. | . | TRBJ2-7 | TRBV20-1 | CSARTLLSYEQYF | TGCAGTGCCAGGACACTTCTAAGCTACGAGCAGTACTTC
. | TRBD1 | TRBJ1-6 | TRBV7-2 | CASSWGRTGESPLHF | TGTGCCAGCAGCTGGGGGCGGACAGGGGAATCACCCCTCCACTTT
few | TRBD2 | TRBJ2-7 | TRBV5-1 | CASSFGLAGGYSYEQYF | TGCGCCAGCAGCTTTGGACTAGCGGGGGGTTACTCCTACGAGCAGTACTTC
few | . | TRBJ2-4 | TRBV5-5 | CASTLRGAKNIQYF | TGTGCCAGCACCTTACGAGGAGCCAAAAACATTCAGTACTTC